What follows are 19 T cell receptor beta chains derived from one specimen sequenced in a study of CD8 T cells in ankylosing spondylitis. TCRdb re-called the 5' RACE reads through MiXCR, storing one row per CDR3 protein. The sample contains 200,000 or so distinct CDR3 sequences, 10% to 15% of which appear only once. The sequencing input was blood, either unsorted or a sorted T cell fraction (not recorded which). These receptors were collected from a female donor with ankylosing spondylitis or in good health (not recorded which).

This clonotype has more than one count but fewer than ten. The chain uses TRBV28 and TRBJ2-6; TRBD2 aligns across 8 bases. Germline trimming cut 8 bases from V and 0 bases from J; bases unmatched to any gene: 12. The germline V gene has CDR1 MDHEN and CDR2 SYDVKM. The CDR3 is 18 residues long. The CDR3 is CASHGGLAGNSGANVLTF. The CDR3 DNA follows: TGTGCCAGCCATGGGGGGCTAGCGGGCAACTCTGGGGCCAACGTCCTGACTTTC.

This clonotype appeared many times. The genes are TRBV9 and TRBJ2-5, with no clear D. The CDR3 sequence is 13 residues long. Germline V CDR1 and CDR2: SGDLS, YYNGEE. The V gene lost 4 bases and the J gene lost 4 bases, with 11 bases spanning the gap. The CDR3 nucleotides read TGTGCCAGCAGCTCTGACCGGCGAGAGACCCAGTACTTC. As protein: CASSSDRRETQYF.

This clonotype has at least ten counts. The chain is built from TRBV12-3 or TRBV12-4 and TRBJ2-7, with 8 bases identical to TRBD1. This CDR3 has 14 amino acids. Losses at the gene ends were 6 bases for V and 2 bases for J; bases not matched to a gene: 6. CDR3 sequence reads: CASRTQQGAYEQYF. In DNA form, the CDR3 reads TGTGCCAGCAGGACACAACAGGGGGCCTACGAGCAGTACTTC.

This clonotype was counted ten times or more. The rearrangement uses TRBV20-1 and TRBJ1-2; D perhaps matches TRBD1 (6 bases). The germline V and J ends were trimmed by 4 bases and 4 bases, with 7 bases remaining between them. The germline V gene encodes CDR1 DFQATT and CDR2 SNEGSKA (reference sequence). The CDR3 is 11 residues long. The CDR3 coding sequence is TGCAGTGCTAAACAGGGCTATGGCTACACCTTC. It codes for CSAKQGYGYTF.

In its sample, this clonotype was seen a few times. The V call is TRBV7-2, the J call TRBJ1-4, with TRBD1 matching over 8 bases. After removal of 3 bases from V and 4 bases from J, the junction contained 7 bases not matched to a gene. The CDR3 totals 16 residues. Germline CDR1 is SGHTA and CDR2 is FQGNSA. This CDR3 is CASSLNRGLINEKLFF. The CDR3 DNA sequence: TGTGCCAGCAGCTTGAACAGGGGGTTAATTAATGAAAAACTGTTTTTT. Using reference TRBV7-2 and TRBJ1-4 for the parts outside the CDR3, the full variable domain is GAGVSQSPSNKVTEKGKDVELRCDPISGHTALYWYRQSLGQGLEFLIYFQGNSAPDKSGLPSDRFSAERTGGSVSTLTIQRTQQEDSAVYLCASSLNRGLINEKLFFGSGTQLSVL.

V usage is TRBV6-5 and J usage is TRBJ1-2; D unresolved. Germline V gives CDR1 MNHEY, CDR2 SVGAGI. Trimming removed 0 bases at V and 4 bases at J, with 12 bases between. CDR3 size: 15 residues. CDR3 in DNA: TGTGCCAGCAGTTACTCGATAAACAGCGTCTATGGCTACACCTTC. It specifies CASSYSINSVYGYTF.

This clonotype was counted between two and nine times. This chain links TRBV18 with TRBJ2-3; TRBD2 aligns across 8 bases. The trim removed 0 bases at V and 2 bases at J, leaving 4 bases unmatched. Germline V gives CDR1 KGHSH, CDR2 LQKENI. This CDR3 is built from 16 residues. CDR3 sequence reads: CASSPPSGGLTDTQYF. In DNA form, the CDR3 reads TGTGCCAGCTCACCACCGAGCGGGGGCCTCACAGATACGCAGTATTTT.

This clonotype was seen only a few times. The chain links TRBV12-3 or TRBV12-4 to TRBJ1-5; 8 nucleotides line up with TRBD1. V was clipped by 6 bases and J by 2 bases; unmatched bases: 6. The CDR3 has 15 amino acids. CDR3 in amino acids: CASSETGARNQPQHF. Written as DNA, the CDR3 is TGTGCCAGCAGCGAGACAGGGGCGCGCAATCAGCCCCAGCATTTT.

This clonotype was observed at least ten times. The gene calls are TRBV9 and TRBJ2-1; D may be TRBD1 or TRBD2 (5 bases each). Germline loops: CDR1 SGDLS, CDR2 YYNGEE. The germline V and J ends were trimmed by 7 bases and 6 bases, with 17 bases remaining between them. The CDR3 consists of 14 residues. The CDR3 here is CASGLGRGFNEQFF. The CDR3 bases are TGTGCCAGCGGCTTGGGGCGCGGGTTCAATGAGCAGTTCTTC.

The V gene is TRBV7-3, the J gene TRBJ2-1; D ambiguous. Germline-derived CDR1 and CDR2 are SGHTA and FQGTGA. Between the trimmed V and J ends, which lost 0 bases and 0 bases, there was a span of 12 bases. This CDR3 spans 17 amino acids. DNA for the CDR3: TGTGCCAGCAGCTTAACAACGGGCTCCAGCTCCTACAATGAGCAGTTCTTC. Its protein product is CASSLTTGSSSYNEQFF.

This clonotype was counted many times. The chain combines TRBV20-1 with TRBJ2-2; D might be TRBD1 (6 bases). The V and J ends lost 6 bases and 0 bases respectively, with 17 bases between them. The CDR3 has 16 residues. Germline V gene sequence: CDR1 DFQATT, CDR2 SNEGSKA (reference sequence). CDR3 in DNA: TGCAGTGCAAAACCACAGGGAGTCCCGAACACCGGGGAGCTGTTTTTT. It codes for CSAKPQGVPNTGELFF.

The gene calls are TRBV5-1 and TRBJ1-1, with D unresolved. This CDR3 has 13 amino acids. Deletions cut 2 bases from V and 0 bases from J, with 5 bases between. The V gene's germline CDR1 is SGHRS and CDR2 YFSETQ. CDR3 DNA: TGCGCCAGCAGCTTTAAATTGAACACTGAAGCTTTCTTT. It translates to CASSFKLNTEAFF.

The chain carries TRBV15 and TRBJ2-7, with D unclear. Looked up from germline, CDR1 is LNHNV and CDR2 is YYDKDF (reference sequence). The V end lost 2 bases, the J end lost 2 bases, and 10 bases lay between the germline ends. This CDR3 contains 14 residues. The CDR3 DNA is TGTGCCACCAGCAGATCCCGAAGGCCCTACGAGCAGTACTTC. As protein: CATSRSRRPYEQYF.

This clonotype has a count of ten or more. The genes are TRBV20-1 and TRBJ2-1; tentatively, D is TRBD2 (5 bases). Germline V gene sequence: CDR1 DFQATT, CDR2 SNEGSKA (reference sequence). V was shortened by 0 bases and J by 9 bases, with 18 bases between the two germline ends. The CDR3 is 15 residues long. CDR3 bases: TGCAGTGCTAGAGATCTGCAGAGGGCAAGCGTTGAGCAGTTCTTC. Protein product: CSARDLQRASVEQFF.

This clonotype was detected a few times. At one end, the junction sequence differs from germline, possibly due to a read error. The chain couples TRBV20-1 to TRBJ1-2; TRBD1 might be the D (6 bases). In germline, CDR1 is DFQATT, CDR2 SNEGSKA (reference sequence). The CDR3 is 11 amino acids. In DNA form, the CDR3 reads TGCAGTGCTAGACCCAGGGGAGAGGCGGACTTC. Amino acid sequence: CSARPRGEADF.

This clonotype has a handful of counts. V and J are TRBV5-1 and TRBJ2-4, with TRBD1 matching 8 bases. The germline V gene encodes CDR1 SGHRS and CDR2 YFSETQ. The V and J ends lost 0 bases and 0 bases, in that order; junction bases with no gene match: 8. The CDR3 has 18 amino acids. CDR3 loop: CASSLGAGGSRAKNIQYF. CDR3 DNA: TGCGCCAGCAGCTTGGGGGCAGGGGGCTCCAGAGCCAAAAACATTCAGTACTTC.

The rearrangement links TRBV20-1 to TRBJ2-3; the D gene is possibly TRBD2 (6 bases). Germline V gene sequence: CDR1 DFQATT, CDR2 SNEGSKA (reference sequence). The CDR3 is 16 residues long. Trimming took off 1 base at V and 0 bases at J, with 14 bases between the two ends. The CDR3 DNA reads TGCAGTGCTAGAGTGTTCCAGGCGGGAAGCACAGATACGCAGTATTTT. The encoded protein is CSARVFQAGSTDTQYF.

In its sample, this clonotype was seen many times. The chain uses TRBV3-1 and TRBJ2-5, with D hard to call. This CDR3 is 12 amino acids long. The germline CDR1 and CDR2 sequences are LGHDT and YNNKEL (reference sequence). Trimming removed 4 bases at V and 2 bases at J, with 5 bases between. Here the CDR3 reads CASSPLQETQYF. The CDR3 bases are TGTGCCAGCAGCCCGTTACAAGAGACCCAGTACTTC.

The chain links TRBV3-1 to TRBJ2-1; 9 bases are shared with TRBD1. CDR3 length equals 16 residues. Germline CDR1 LGHDT, CDR2 YNNKEL (reference sequence). J lost 6 bases, V lost 1 base, and 7 bases had no gene match. In nucleotides, the CDR3 is TGTGCCAGCAGCCAAGTGGGGGGGACAGGGTCCAATGAGCAGTTCTTC. Protein product: CASSQVGGTGSNEQFF.